These 32 T cell receptor beta chains were all obtained from the same sample, sequenced in a study of CD8 T cells in Susac syndrome. Random hexamers were used to reverse transcribe an amount of about 0.45 to 1 ug RNA. TCRdb used MiXCR to reprocess the immunoSEQ multiplex PCR reads, holding one entry per CDR3 protein. Among around 180,000 distinct CDR3 sequences, approximately 93% were seen once, and the ten largest hold roughly 0.094%. The sequencing input was CD4+ T cells from PBMCs. Receptors originate from a human donor with multiple sclerosis.

This chain links TRBV29-1 with TRBJ2-5, with 8 bases matching TRBD2. Germline CDR1 reads SQVTM; CDR2 reads ANQGSEA. Germline trimming cut 3 bases from V and 5 bases from J; bases unmatched to any gene: 5. This CDR3 contains 13 residues. CDR3 sequence (DNA): TGCAGCGTTGATGGGACGGGGGGGGAGACCCAGTACTTC. Its translation: CSVDGTGGETQYF. Combining the CDR3 with reference TRBV29-1 and TRBJ2-5 gives the whole variable domain SAVISQKPSRDICQRGTSLTIQCQVDSQVTMMFWYRQQPGQSLTLIATANQGSEATYESGFVIDKFPISRPNLTFSTLTVSNMSPEDSSIYLCSVDGTGGETQYFGPGTRLLVL.

The chain carries TRBV3-1 and TRBJ2-7; D gene uncertain. The CDR3 is made up of 14 amino acids. Per germline, CDR1 LGHDT and CDR2 YNNKEL (reference sequence). Between the trimmed V and J ends, which lost 1 base and 0 bases, there was a span of 7 bases. The CDR3 nucleotides are TGTGCCAGCAGCCAAGGGAGCAGCTCCTACGAGCAGTACTTC. It encodes CASSQGSSSYEQYF.

This sequence joins TRBV14 and TRBJ1-3, with D unresolved. Germline V lookup: CDR1 SGHDN, CDR2 FVKESK. The ends were cut back, 1 base at V and 6 bases at J, with 13 bases in the middle. This CDR3 has 15 residues. The CDR3: CASSQVRAMENTIYF. DNA of the CDR3: TGTGCCAGCAGCCAAGTAAGGGCCATGGAAAACACCATATATTTT. Combining the CDR3 with reference TRBV14 and TRBJ1-3 gives the whole variable domain EAGVTQFPSHSVIEKGQTVTLRCDPISGHDNLYWYRRVMGKEIKFLLHFVKESKQDESGMPNNRFLAERTGGTYSTLKVQPAELEDSGVYFCASSQVRAMENTIYFGEGSWLTVV.

This clonotype came up once. The gene calls are TRBV10-3 and TRBJ2-1; D is ambiguous. Per the germline V gene, CDR1 is ENHRY and CDR2 is SYGVKD. There are 11 residues in the CDR3. V shed 10 bases and J shed 0 bases, with 4 bases lying between them. The CDR3 loop is CASGSYNEQFF. In nucleotides, the CDR3 is TGTGCCAGCGGCTCCTACAATGAGCAGTTCTTC.

V gene TRBV28 combines with J gene TRBJ1-5; possible D gene TRBD1, 6 bases. Per the germline V gene, CDR1 is MDHEN and CDR2 is SYDVKM. This CDR3 comprises 15 residues. Trimming took off 2 bases at V and 6 bases at J, with 14 bases between the two ends. CDR3 sequence reads: CASSLLRTVGQPQHF. The CDR3 nucleotides are TGTGCCAGCAGTTTACTCCGGACAGTTGGTCAGCCCCAGCATTTT.

The rearrangement uses TRBV30 and TRBJ2-1; possible D gene TRBD1, 6 bases. The CDR3 loop spans 12 amino acids. Germline CDR1 is GTSNPN and CDR2 is SVGIG (reference sequence). The CDR3 is CAATGTYNEQFF. CDR3 DNA sequence: TGTGCTGCTACAGGGACCTACAATGAGCAGTTCTTC.

V usage is TRBV3-1 and J usage is TRBJ2-1; 14 positions match TRBD2. CDR3 length: 20 residues. Germline V lookup: CDR1 LGHDT, CDR2 YNNKEL (reference sequence). The V segment lost 4 bases and the J segment 2 bases; nucleotides outside the gene matches: 13. The CDR3 DNA reads as TGTGCCAGCAGCCGCCGACTAGCGGGAGGGACAGCTAGGGCCTACAATGAGCAGTTCTTC. It encodes CASSRRLAGGTARAYNEQFF.

In its sample, this clonotype was seen once. The gene calls are TRBV15 and TRBJ1-1; the D is unclear. V was shortened by 4 bases and J by 7 bases, with 13 bases between the two germline ends. This CDR3 has 13 residues. CDR1 and CDR2 (germline): LNHNV, YYDKDF (reference sequence). This chain's CDR3 is CATSTNLGGEAFF. Written as DNA, the CDR3 is TGTGCCACCAGCACCAACTTAGGCGGTGAAGCTTTCTTT.

The chain carries TRBV5-4 and TRBJ2-1, with 11 bases that match TRBD2. Trimming cost V 4 bases and J 6 bases; bases outside gene matches: 12. The CDR3 is 17 amino acids. CDR1 is SGHNT and CDR2 is YYREEE in the germline V gene (reference sequence). The CDR3 loop reads CASSQTTGTSGFNEQFF. DNA for the CDR3: TGTGCCAGCAGCCAAACGACCGGGACTAGCGGCTTCAATGAGCAGTTCTTC.

V gene TRBV6-5 combines with J gene TRBJ2-5; D is possibly TRBD1 (5 bases). Trimming took 4 bases from V and 7 from J, leaving 10 bases between them. The CDR3 is made up of 12 amino acids. Germline V gene data show CDR1 as MNHEY and CDR2 as SVGAGI. In nucleotides, the CDR3 is TGTGCCAGCAGTTCTCGTCAGGGGACCCAGTACTTC. This encodes CASSSRQGTQYF.

As to this clonotype: Sequence at one end of the junction differs from germline and may be a read error. The chain uses TRBV24-1 and TRBJ1-2, with 7 bases matching TRBD1. Per the germline V gene, CDR1 is KGHDR and CDR2 is SFDVKD. The CDR3 is made up of 14 amino acids. CDR3 in amino acids: CATGDPGTAAGYTF. Written as DNA, the CDR3 is TGTGCCACCGGTGACCCCGGGACAGCCGCCGGCTACACCTTC.

This clonotype was found a few times. This chain's CDR3 is CASNRLAGGSTDTQYF. CDR3 coding DNA: TGTGCCAGCAACAGACTAGCGGGGGGGAGCACAGATACGCAGTATTTT. V gene TRBV13 combines with J gene TRBJ2-3, with 14 bases fitting TRBD2. Germline assignment: CDR1 PRHDT and CDR2 FYEKMQ (reference sequence). The V segment lost 7 bases and the J segment 0 bases; nucleotides outside the gene matches: 3. The CDR3 is made up of 16 amino acids.

V usage is TRBV28 and J usage is TRBJ2-6; D remains unclear. The germline CDR1 and CDR2 sequences are MDHEN and SYDVKM. Trimming shortened V by 5 bases and J by 0 bases, and 14 bases separated the two germline ends. This CDR3 spans 17 amino acids. As DNA, the CDR3 is TGTGCCAGCAGTCCCGGTGGGCCCAACTCTGGGGCCAACGTCCTGACTTTC. This sequence encodes CASSPGGPNSGANVLTF.

The chain recombines TRBV12-3 or TRBV12-4 with TRBJ2-7, with D perhaps matching TRBD2 (6 bases). The CDR3 contains 16 residues. The germline V and J ends were trimmed by 6 bases and 0 bases, with 18 bases remaining between them. For the CDR3, the DNA is TGTGCCAGCAGACCGACAGTACGGGAGTTCTCCTACGAGCAGTACTTC. Protein product: CASRPTVREFSYEQYF.

The J gene is TRBJ2-3, the V gene TRBV7-2; 12 bases are a match to TRBD2. Germline trimming cut 3 bases from V and 2 bases from J; bases unmatched to any gene: 3. Per the germline V gene, CDR1 is SGHTA and CDR2 is FQGNSA. The CDR3 sequence is 16 residues long. The chain's CDR3 is CASSLRLAGATDTQYF. DNA for the CDR3: TGTGCCAGCAGCTTGCGACTAGCGGGAGCCACAGATACGCAGTATTTT.

The chain joins TRBV30 to TRBJ2-5; 10 bases fit TRBD1. This CDR3 spans 13 amino acids. Germline trimming cut 7 bases from V and 3 bases from J; bases unmatched to any gene: 5. Germline CDR1 is GTSNPN and CDR2 is SVGIG (reference sequence). CDR3: CAFDRGHKETQYF. CDR3 in DNA: TGTGCCTTCGACAGGGGGCACAAAGAGACCCAGTACTTC.

The V gene is TRBV10-3, the J gene TRBJ1-1, with a possible D match to TRBD1 (5 bases). Germline CDR1 ENHRY, CDR2 SYGVKD. This CDR3 has 17 amino acids. The V gene lost 5 bases and the J gene lost 1 base, with 20 bases spanning the gap. The CDR3 DNA reads TGTGCCATCAGTCAGTTATGGGACCTATCGGAGAACACTGAAGCTTTCTTT. Protein product: CAISQLWDLSENTEAFF.

This clonotype was recorded once. The rearrangement uses TRBV20-1 and TRBJ2-7; 9 bases line up with TRBD1. The CDR3 contains 18 residues. The trim removed 1 base at V and 0 bases at J, leaving 13 bases unmatched. Per germline, CDR1 DFQATT and CDR2 SNEGSKA (reference sequence). CDR3 sequence: CSARGWGQGLPSSYEQYF. DNA for the CDR3: TGCAGTGCTAGAGGATGGGGACAGGGCCTACCAAGCTCCTACGAGCAGTACTTC.

This clonotype has a single count. This chain joins TRBV2 and TRBJ1-2; D is undetermined. The CDR3 length is 12 residues. CDR1 and CDR2 (germline): SNHLY, FYNNEI. The germline V and J ends were trimmed by 4 bases and 2 bases, with 5 bases remaining between them. This chain's CDR3 is CASSARNYGYTF. The CDR3 region has the DNA TGTGCCAGCAGTGCTAGGAACTATGGCTACACCTTC.

The chain uses TRBV9 and TRBJ1-6, with 7 positions matching TRBD1. The trim removed 4 bases at V and 9 bases at J, leaving 13 bases unmatched. CDR3 length equals 16 residues. In germline, CDR1 is SGDLS, CDR2 YYNGEE. CDR3 in DNA: TGTGCCAGCAGCCTAACTTCATCGGACAGGTCTTCACCCCTCCACTTT. Protein product: CASSLTSSDRSSPLHF.

The V gene is TRBV20-1, the J gene TRBJ2-7, with a weak D call TRBD1 (5 bases). CDR1 DFQATT and CDR2 SNEGSKA come from the germline V gene (reference sequence). CDR3 size: 11 residues. Trimming stripped 4 bases from V and 4 bases from J, with 8 bases between. Written as DNA, the CDR3 is TGCAGTGCTATGACAGAGTACGAGCAGTACTTC. As protein: CSAMTEYEQYF.

The V gene is TRBV27, the J gene TRBJ2-7; TRBD2 might be the D (6 bases). Trimming removed 7 bases at V and 5 bases at J, with 18 bases between. CDR1 is MNHEY, CDR2 SMNVEV, per germline (reference sequence). The CDR3 is 14 residues long. The CDR3 loop reads CASKAIEWGDEQYF. DNA for the CDR3: TGTGCCAGCAAGGCTATTGAGTGGGGGGACGAGCAGTACTTC.

This rearrangement joins TRBV27 to TRBJ1-5, with unresolved D. V lost 3 bases and J lost 4, with 4 bases in between. This CDR3 contains 12 residues. The germline gives CDR1 MNHEY, CDR2 SMNVEV (reference sequence). The CDR3 nucleotides read TGTGCCAGCAGTTTTTATAATCAGCCCCAGCATTTT. It specifies CASSFYNQPQHF.

The CDR3 loop is CASSAQEGTGYTF. The CDR3 DNA sequence: TGTGCCAGCAGCGCCCAGGAGGGGACTGGCTACACCTTC. The chain has TRBV12-3 or TRBV12-4 and TRBJ1-2, with a weak D call TRBD1 (5 bases). The CDR3 extends over 13 amino acids. The V end lost 6 bases, the J end lost 7 bases, and 15 bases lay between the germline ends.

The chain combines TRBV5-1 with TRBJ2-5, with D unresolved. The CDR3 totals 14 residues. Between the trimmed V and J ends, which lost 1 base and 2 bases, there was a span of 9 bases. Germline V gene lookup returns CDR1 SGHRS and CDR2 YFSETQ. The CDR3 here is CASSLIGVQETQYF. CDR3 coding DNA: TGCGCCAGCAGCTTGATAGGCGTGCAAGAGACCCAGTACTTC.

The sample holds one count of this clonotype. V and J are TRBV7-2 and TRBJ2-1; possibly TRBD2 for D (6 bases). Per the germline V gene, CDR1 is SGHTA and CDR2 is FQGNSA. Trimming cost V 5 bases and J 10 bases, with 18 bases left between them. The CDR3 extends over 14 amino acids. CDR3 loop: CASSPRDGGDEQFF. The CDR3 DNA follows: TGTGCCAGCAGCCCCAGGGACGGCGGGGACGAGCAGTTCTTC.

V and J are TRBV7-2 and TRBJ2-7, with TRBD1 as a possible D gene (6 bases). This CDR3 has 16 residues. CDR1 is SGHTA and CDR2 is FQGNSA in the germline V gene. The ends were cut back, 3 bases at V and 7 bases at J, with 22 bases in the middle. The CDR3 reads CASSFQTGTPTREQYF. CDR3 DNA sequence: TGTGCCAGCAGCTTCCAAACCGGGACACCTACAAGGGAGCAGTACTTC. Full variable domain (remainder filled in from reference TRBV7-2 and TRBJ2-7): GAGVSQSPSNKVTEKGKDVELRCDPISGHTALYWYRQSLGQGLEFLIYFQGNSAPDKSGLPSDRFSAERTGGSVSTLTIQRTQQEDSAVYLCASSFQTGTPTREQYFGPGTRLTVT.

This chain joins TRBV29-1 and TRBJ1-2; D remains ambiguous. Between the trimmed V and J ends, which lost 0 bases and 7 bases, there was a span of 9 bases. CDR1 and CDR2 (germline): SQVTM, ANQGSEA. The CDR3 loop spans 12 amino acids. The CDR3 is CSVEDSALGYTF. Here the CDR3 DNA reads TGCAGCGTTGAAGATTCCGCCCTTGGCTACACCTTC.

V and J are TRBV19 and TRBJ1-2; perhaps TRBD1 as D (5 bases). CDR1 is LNHDA and CDR2 is SQIVND in the germline V gene (reference sequence). Trimming left V 3 bases short and J 7 bases short, with 21 bases between. The CDR3 runs 16 residues. This CDR3 reads CASSIENLRDFGGYTF. The CDR3 DNA follows: TGTGCCAGTAGTATCGAGAACCTCAGGGATTTTGGTGGCTACACCTTC. The full variable domain, with the rest looked up from reference TRBV19 and TRBJ1-2, is DGGITQSPKYLFRKEGQNVTLSCEQNLNHDAMYWYRQDPGQGLRLIYYSQIVNDFQKGDIAEGYSVSREKKESFPLTVTSAQKNPTAFYLCASSIENLRDFGGYTFGSGTRLTVV.

This chain joins TRBV27 and TRBJ1-2; D is unclear. The length of the CDR3 is 13 residues. V lost 6 bases to trimming and J lost 2 bases, with 10 bases between them. Germline V CDR1 and CDR2: MNHEY, SMNVEV (reference sequence). CDR3 amino acids: CASSLRFNYGYTF. CDR3 bases: TGTGCCAGCAGCCTCCGGTTCAACTATGGCTACACCTTC.

V is TRBV30 and J is TRBJ1-6, with D possibly being TRBD1 (6 bases). V was cut by 5 bases and J by 8 bases, with 19 bases left in between. The CDR3 extends over 15 amino acids. Germline assignment: CDR1 GTSNPN and CDR2 SVGIG (reference sequence). CDR3 sequence reads: CAWAIAGVLDSPLHF. CDR3 DNA sequence: TGTGCCTGGGCAATCGCAGGGGTTTTGGATTCACCCCTCCACTTT.

In its sample, this clonotype was seen once. The rearrangement links TRBV7-3 to TRBJ1-1, with 7 bases matching TRBD1. This CDR3 has 13 residues. With 5 bases clipped from V and 6 bases from J, the junction kept 6 bases outside the gene matches. Germline V gene data show CDR1 as SGHTA and CDR2 as FQGTGA. The CDR3 coding sequence is TGTGCCAGCAGCCTCAGGGGGGAGGCTGAAGCTTTCTTT. It translates to CASSLRGEAEAFF.